The 5 T cell receptor beta chains listed next were all sequenced from one sample in a study of cytomegalovirus exposure and HLA in healthy donors. PCR primers comprised 60 Vbeta and 13 Jbeta primers. The method was immunoSEQ multiplex PCR; TCRdb's version includes in-frame clones alone and lacks a portion of them. Here the sample spans a few hundred thousand clones, roughly four fifths being singletons. Sequencing input: PBMCs. The receptors originated from a girl aged 5-17 years in good health and CMV-seronegative.

The chain is built from TRBV11-2 and TRBJ2-7; TRBD2 is a possible D gene (6 bases). V lost 0 bases, J lost 5 bases, and 20 bases lay in between. The V gene's germline CDR1 is SGHAT and CDR2 FQNNGV. The CDR3 extends over 17 amino acids. CDR3 in DNA: TGTGCCAGCAGCTTAGATTTAGGCAGGGCGGGGAGGAACGAGCAGTACTTC. The encoded protein is CASSLDLGRAGRNEQYF.

The chain links TRBV7-9 to TRBJ2-7; D is ambiguous. With 5 bases removed from V and 5 bases from J, the gap between germline ends came to 10 bases. Germline-derived CDR1 and CDR2 are SEHNR and FQNEAQ (reference sequence). The CDR3 is 12 residues long. The CDR3 coding sequence is TGTGCCAGCAGCCCCGGAGAGAACGAGCAGTACTTC. This encodes CASSPGENEQYF.

This sequence joins TRBV4-2 and TRBJ2-1; 13 bases match TRBD2. The CDR3 is 16 amino acids. CDR1 and CDR2 (germline): LGHNA, YNFKEQ. V dropped 6 bases and J dropped 6; count of bases not matched to a gene: 8. For the CDR3, the DNA is TGTGCCAGCAGTCACCAGACTAGCGGGGGGACCAATGAGCAGTTCTTC. It encodes CASSHQTSGGTNEQFF.

The V and J genes are TRBV27 and TRBJ1-1; D uncertain. The CDR3 length is 15 residues. Germline lookup yields CDR1 MNHEY and CDR2 SMNVEV (reference sequence). V shed 0 bases and J shed 1 base, with 9 bases lying between them. The CDR3 sequence: CASSLSYRQNTEAFF. CDR3 nucleotide sequence: TGTGCCAGCAGTTTATCCTACAGACAGAACACTGAAGCTTTCTTT.

J is TRBJ1-2 and V is TRBV6-1, with unresolved D. V lost 4 bases and J lost 4, with 7 bases in between. Per germline, CDR1 MNHNS and CDR2 SASEGT. This CDR3 comprises 12 residues. CDR3 in DNA: TGTGCCAGCAGTGTCGCGCTCTATGGCTACACCTTC. It specifies CASSVALYGYTF.